The 11 T cell receptor beta chains listed next were all sequenced from one sample in a study of blood T cell repertoires in COVID-19. Sequencing was performed with immunoSEQ multiplex PCR; in TCRdb, only in-frame clones are kept and a portion is missing. The sample has 160,000 or so clones; approximately 78% are singletons. Sequenced sample: peripheral blood. All receptors derive from a human donor in a cohort sampled during active COVID-19.

This sequence joins TRBV5-6 and TRBJ2-2, with D possibly being TRBD1 (5 bases). The CDR3 has 13 amino acids. CDR1 and CDR2 (germline): SGHDT, YYEEEE. Trimming stripped 5 bases from V and 6 bases from J, with 11 bases between. CDR3 sequence: CASRTGASGELFF. The CDR3 DNA reads as TGTGCCAGCAGAACAGGAGCCTCCGGGGAGCTGTTTTTT.

V usage is TRBV27 and J usage is TRBJ2-7; weak D call: TRBD2 (5 bases). This CDR3 is 16 amino acids long. V was pared by 3 bases and J by 3 bases, with 18 bases between. From germline, CDR1 is MNHEY and CDR2 SMNVEV (reference sequence). In DNA form, the CDR3 reads TGTGCCAGCAGTTTTAATCTCGTGGGCGGGTACTACGAGCAGTACTTC. This codes for CASSFNLVGGYYEQYF.

The chain has TRBV7-2 and TRBJ2-1; TRBD2 matches 12 bases. J gave up 6 bases and V 8 bases, and 2 bases lay outside the gene matches. This CDR3 region has 13 residues. From germline, CDR1 is SGHTA and CDR2 FQGNSA. The CDR3 DNA follows: TGTGCCAGCCGACTAGCGGGAGCCAATGAGCAGTTCTTC. As protein: CASRLAGANEQFF.

As to this clone: One base away lies a much larger clone, so this may be a sequencing read error. The sample has other DNA sequences that encode this CDR3 too. CDR3 in amino acids: CASSLQGADGYTF. The CDR3 DNA reads TGTGCCAGCAGCTTACAGGGGGCGGATGGCTACACCTTC. This chain uses TRBV7-9 with TRBJ1-2; 8 nucleotides align to TRBD1. The germline V gene encodes CDR1 SEHNR and CDR2 FQNEAQ (reference sequence). CDR3 size: 13 residues. The trim removed 2 bases at V and 6 bases at J, leaving 2 bases unmatched.

Details on this clone: A read error is possible here, since a much larger clone lies one base away. The V call is TRBV5-1, the J call TRBJ2-7; no clear D gene. Germline-derived CDR1 and CDR2 are SGHRS and YFSETQ. This CDR3 comprises 13 residues. Trimming left V 0 bases short and J 2 bases short, with 6 bases between. CDR3 in amino acids: CASSLGSPYEQYF. As DNA, the CDR3 is TGCGCCAGCAGCTTGGGCAGTCCCTACGAGCAGTACTTC.

The CDR3 sequence is CASSLPPGETQYF. Written as DNA, the CDR3 is TGTGCCAGCAGCTTACCCCCCGGGGAGACCCAGTACTTC. The rearrangement joins TRBV7-9 to TRBJ2-5; D gene unclear. Trimming stripped 2 bases from V and 5 bases from J, with 9 bases between. CDR1 and CDR2 from the germline V gene are SEHNR and FQNEAQ (reference sequence). The CDR3 runs to 13 residues.

The J gene is TRBJ2-1, the V gene TRBV7-2; TRBD2 matches 12 bases. Per germline, CDR1 SGHTA and CDR2 FQGNSA. The CDR3 loop spans 17 amino acids. The trim removed 1 base at V and 6 bases at J, leaving 7 bases unmatched. CDR3 coding DNA: TGTGCCAGCAGCTTAGTTCGGCTAGCGGGGGGGCTCAATGAGCAGTTCTTC. It codes for CASSLVRLAGGLNEQFF.

Remarks on this clone: The same CDR3 can be traced to other DNA sequences in this sample. The chain joins TRBV20-1 to TRBJ2-5; D is unresolved. The CDR3 spans 10 residues. Trimming removed 5 bases at V and 5 bases at J, with 6 bases between. CDR1 DFQATT and CDR2 SNEGSKA come from the germline V gene (reference sequence). In nucleotides, the CDR3 is TGCAGTGCTTCCGGGGAGACCCAGTACTTC. Translating it yields CSASGETQYF.

V is TRBV6-5 and J is TRBJ2-3; 10 bases agree with TRBD2. V lost 2 bases to trimming and J lost 6 bases; unmatched junction nucleotides: 8. The CDR3 is made up of 16 amino acids. Germline CDR1 MNHEY, CDR2 SVGAGI. CDR3 region: CASSYRGVAGGDTQYF. In nucleotides, the CDR3 is TGTGCCAGCAGTTACCGCGGGGTAGCGGGGGGCGATACGCAGTATTTT.

The J gene is TRBJ2-1, the V gene TRBV9; D might be TRBD2 (5 bases). The CDR3 contains 15 residues. The germline V gene has CDR1 SGDLS and CDR2 YYNGEE. Trimming stripped 4 bases from V and 7 bases from J, with 18 bases between. CDR3 region: CASSPSLPPGNEQFF. CDR3 in DNA: TGTGCCAGCAGCCCGTCCTTACCTCCGGGGAATGAGCAGTTCTTC.

The genes are TRBV7-3 and TRBJ2-5; maybe TRBD2 (5 bases). Germline V gene lookup returns CDR1 SGHTA and CDR2 FQGTGA. CDR3 length equals 13 residues. The V end was cut by 3 bases, the J end by 6 bases, with 11 bases between. CDR3 sequence (DNA): TGTGCCAGCAGCTTTGAGTACGGGAAGACCCAGTACTTC. It translates to CASSFEYGKTQYF.